The present T cell receptor beta chain was sequenced within a study of OX40 agonist ivuxolimab in advanced cancers. Study background: The dose-escalation group included hepatocellular carcinoma, melanoma, renal cell carcinoma and head and neck cancer.

Germline V lookup: CDR1 SGHDT, CDR2 YYEEEE. V lost 0 bases and J 3 bases, leaving 10 bases between the germline ends. This CDR3 is 16 amino acids long. This clone appeared a single time. Its target is unknown. Assay: immunoSEQ multiplex PCR; the TCRdb copy retains only in-frame clones and omits some. This sample has about 28,000 clones, with 86% found just once. Findings of the study overall: CD4+ and CD8+ blood T cells expanded clonally by week 6 at 0.1 to 3.0 mg/kg. The antigens recognized by the expanded peripheral T cells, that is their antigen specificity, were not determined.

The receptor's source is an adult with an advanced solid tumor such as melanoma, head and neck, liver or kidney cancer. Material: CD4+ or CD8+ T cells sorted from blood, obtained in a trial of the OX40 agonist ivuxolimab. This chain connects TRBV5-6 to TRBJ2-6; the D is unclear. Here the CDR3 DNA reads TGTGCCAGCAGCTTGGCCCCGTTCCTTGGGGCCAACGTCCTGACTTTC. Protein: CASSLAPFLGANVLTF.